The T cell receptor (beta chain) described here comes from a study of shared clonotypes between healthy human individuals. Study-wide context: The study used three CD4 naive, three CD4 memory, two CD8 naive and one CD8 memory plate per donor. Study-wide results and caveats: A small donor pool kept down the genetic and exposure-history diversity that was represented.

Execution of the assay was at deep level. The input for sorted-subset replicate PCRs was around 210 ng DNA, around 27,000 T cell genomes. Measured with immunoSEQ multiplex PCR; TCRdb has only the in-frame clones, and not every one. The table records around 2.1 million clones, approximately 94% of them present only once. There are 13 residues in the CDR3. Germline CDR1 LNHDA, CDR2 SQIVND (reference sequence). The V gene end was trimmed by 6 bases and the J gene end by 6 bases; junction bases not matched to a gene: 5. Positive CCR7 selection of CD45RO-negative cells yielded the naive CD8 cells, and terminally differentiated effector memory CD45RA+ cells were excluded. With regard to this clone: Its specificity is unknown. This same CDR3 is encoded by further DNA sequences in the sample.

This sequence was found in a young man in good health. Some clones in this sample may be carry-over from other donors' samples. The chain recombines TRBV19 with TRBJ2-1, with 7 bases that match TRBD1. Sequences were obtained from naive CD8+ T cells from PBMCs. CDR3 sequence (DNA): TGTGCCAGTAGCTGGACAGGAGGCAATGAGCAGTTCTTC. This gives the protein CASSWTGGNEQFF.